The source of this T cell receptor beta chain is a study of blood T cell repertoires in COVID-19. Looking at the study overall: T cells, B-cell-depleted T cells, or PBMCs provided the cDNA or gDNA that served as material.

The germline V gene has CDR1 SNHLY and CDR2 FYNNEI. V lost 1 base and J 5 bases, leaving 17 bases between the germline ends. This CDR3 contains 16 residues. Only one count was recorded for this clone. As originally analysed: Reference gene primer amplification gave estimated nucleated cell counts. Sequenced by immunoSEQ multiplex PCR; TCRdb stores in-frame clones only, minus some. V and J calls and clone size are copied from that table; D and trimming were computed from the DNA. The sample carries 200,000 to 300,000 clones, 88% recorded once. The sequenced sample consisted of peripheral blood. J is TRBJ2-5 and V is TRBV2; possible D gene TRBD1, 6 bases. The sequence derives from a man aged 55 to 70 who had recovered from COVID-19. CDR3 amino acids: CASSEGGIRGRETQYF. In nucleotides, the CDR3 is TGTGCCAGCAGTGAAGGGGGAATCAGGGGACGGGAGACCCAGTACTTC.